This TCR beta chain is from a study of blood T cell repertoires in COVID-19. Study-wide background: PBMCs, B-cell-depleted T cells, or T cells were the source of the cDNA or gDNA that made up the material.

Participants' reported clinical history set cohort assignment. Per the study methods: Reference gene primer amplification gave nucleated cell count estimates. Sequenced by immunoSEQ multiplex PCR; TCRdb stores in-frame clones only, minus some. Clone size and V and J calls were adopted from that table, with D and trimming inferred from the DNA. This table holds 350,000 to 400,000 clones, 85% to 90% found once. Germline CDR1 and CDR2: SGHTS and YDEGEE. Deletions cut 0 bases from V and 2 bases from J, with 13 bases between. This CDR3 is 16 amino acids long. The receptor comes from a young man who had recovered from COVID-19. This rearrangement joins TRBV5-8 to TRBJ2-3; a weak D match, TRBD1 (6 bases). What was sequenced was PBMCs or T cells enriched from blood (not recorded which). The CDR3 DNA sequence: TGTGCCAGCAGCTTGGAGGAGGACAGAACCACAGATACGCAGTATTTT. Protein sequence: CASSLEEDRTTDTQYF.